This TCR beta chain originates from a study of blood T cell repertoires in COVID-19. Study-wide background: Samples came from the United States, Italy and Spain, spanning acute and convalescent COVID-19. From T cells, B-cell-depleted T cells, or PBMCs came the material, which was cDNA or gDNA.

This CDR3 contains 12 residues. V gave up 3 bases and J gave up 3 bases, with 4 bases separating them. Germline V gives CDR1 SGHDT, CDR2 YYEEEE. Original processing notes: The authors estimated nucleated cell counts from reference gene primer amplification. This table comes from immunoSEQ multiplex PCR, and its TCRdb copy is limited to in-frame clones, with some not included. V and J calls and clone size are copied from that table; D and trimming were computed from the DNA. The data contain some 140,000 clones, around 89% of them seen just once; the ten biggest clones take up roughly 18%. Specimen: peripheral blood. This TCR was recovered from a man in his forties or fifties with active or convalescent COVID-19. The gene calls are TRBV5-6 and TRBJ1-5; D not resolved. CDR3 bases: TGTGCCAGCAGCTCCTTCAATCAGCCCCAGCATTTT. This sequence encodes CASSSFNQPQHF.